This record looks at one T cell receptor beta chain sequence and its context. This clone's antigen is unknown. No base quality information exists; no much larger clone differs at one position. The CDR3 regions of human TCRbeta chains were subjected to immunosequencing. The study's own analysis went as follows. TCRs in the repertoires were matched against a reference library of SARS-CoV-2-specific TCRs that had been generated with the MIRA antigen-specificity platform. Breadth was defined as the fraction of unique TCRs that were SARS-CoV-2-associated. Depth was defined as the fraction of total T cells that were SARS-CoV-2-associated. Using the MIRA data, every spike-specific TCR was mapped to the spike region that the TCR reacted to and assigned to either a CD4 or a CD8 class. Log10-transformed breadth and depth values were compared by one-way ANOVA with Sidak's multiple comparisons tests. Sourced from immuneACCESS, this table was stored by TCRdb with only in-frame sequences that have V and J called. A share of the clones is absent; for the studies checked, an unresolved V gene accounts for under half, and the remainder has no known explanation. V and J calls and clone size follow that table, whereas D and trimming were derived from the DNA. Counted in this sample were over 150,000 clones; roughly 91% of them appeared once. Together, the top ten hold roughly 1% of the sample.

This sample is part of a study of T cell responses to AZD1222 COVID-19 vaccine (dated by TCRdb to the early 2020s). With respect to the entire study: A total of 233 trial participants underwent TCR sequencing, of whom 207 received two doses of AZD1222 and roughly 25 received two doses of the MenACWY control vaccine. Enrollment into the trials was organized by age into subgroups of 18-55, 56-69 and 70-plus years, and those subgroups contained approximately 150, 30 and 60 TCR-sequenced participants, respectively.

On the study overall, not on this receptor specifically: Epitopes outside the regions mutated in the B.1.351 and B.1.1.7 variants were reportedly recognized by nearly half of the unique spike-specific TCRs. Most participants were white British and females outnumbered males, and the authors suggested that clonal diversity may have been underestimated. Conclusions about previously exposed vaccinees are limited, since just five or six AZD1222 recipients were seropositive for SARS-CoV-2 at baseline. After two AZD1222 doses, spike-specific TCR breadth and depth were significantly higher than at day 0 and than in MenACWY recipients. No day 14 peak-response samples were available, so repertoires were characterized only after the peak T cell response. The 56-69-year group was small, and its depth increase did not reach significance, likely because of low power. The vaccine-associated CD4 TCRs covered the entire spike protein, and the dominant responses fell in regions 160-218 and 743-854.

The junction shows trimming of 6 bases on V and 4 bases on J, plus 22 bases between the germline ends. Its CDR3 holds 16 amino acids, cysteine through phenylalanine. Only the CDR3 part of the read is kept: 48 bases, read in frame from the first base. The germline V gene (reference sequence) specifies SGHAT as CDR1 and FQDESV as CDR2. The time point label, as the study defines it: about 28 days (+/-7) after the second vaccine dose. Taken with the paper, the label for treatment or condition translates to: meningococcal conjugate vaccine given as trial control. The vaccinee samples were drawn from two UK trials, COV001 and COV002, one of which was a single-blind randomized controlled phase 2/3 trial testing AZD1222 (ChAdOx1 nCoV-19) in healthy adults. Trial participant PBMC samples were collected at day 0 and day 28 after the second dose for TCRbeta chain sequencing.

Here the sequenced sample was peripheral blood, taken 28 days after the second dose of the MenACWY control vaccine. This sequence originates from an adult who received the MenACWY meningococcal vaccine as a control. The rearrangement joined TRBV11-1 to TRBJ2-7, with the D gene tentatively TRBD1 or TRBD2, based on 5 matching bases in each. CDR3 protein: CASRKTRDQIGYEQYF. The sequence in DNA is TGTGCCAGCAGGAAGACCAGGGACCAAATCGGGTACGAGCAGTACTTC.